Presented here are 18 T cell receptor beta chains from one specimen sequenced in a study of shared clonotypes between healthy human individuals. CD8 cells classed as naive were CD45RO-negative and positively selected for CCR7, excluding terminally differentiated effector memory CD45RA+ cells. Libraries were prepared by immunoSEQ multiplex PCR; TCRdb keeps only in-frame clonotypes and omits some of them. The table includes more than 500,000 clones, about 95% detected once. The sequenced sample consisted of naive CD8+ T cells sorted from blood. The receptors were gathered from a woman in her thirties in good health.

The chain links TRBV5-4 to TRBJ1-1, with unresolved D. The CDR3 extends over 15 amino acids. Germline V CDR1 and CDR2: SGHNT, YYREEE (reference sequence). The V gene lost 0 bases and the J gene lost 0 bases, with 9 bases spanning the gap. Here the CDR3 reads CASSLESLMNTEAFF. The DNA of the CDR3 is TGTGCCAGCAGCTTGGAGAGTTTGATGAACACTGAAGCTTTCTTT.

The J gene is TRBJ1-2, the V gene TRBV27; TRBD1 is a possible D gene (6 bases). This CDR3 region has 15 residues. Germline assignment: CDR1 MNHEY and CDR2 SMNVEV (reference sequence). V lost 2 bases, J lost 3 bases, and 13 bases lay in between. CDR3 DNA sequence: TGTGCCAGCAGTTTAAGGGGGGGGCAATACTATGGCTACACCTTC. It is translated as CASSLRGGQYYGYTF.

The CDR3 reads CAISPLGRGGPNEQFF. CDR3 bases: TGTGCCATCAGTCCACTGGGGAGGGGAGGGCCGAATGAGCAGTTCTTC. The chain links TRBV10-3 to TRBJ2-1; 7 bases fit TRBD2. With V trimmed by 5 bases and J by 7 bases, 14 bases remained unmatched. Germline values: CDR1 ENHRY, CDR2 SYGVKD. The CDR3 is made up of 16 amino acids.

The rearrangement links TRBV6-1 to TRBJ2-2; D is unresolved. With 8 bases removed from V and 4 bases from J, the gap between germline ends came to 8 bases. CDR3 size: 12 residues. CDR1 is MNHNS, CDR2 SASEGT, per germline. This CDR3 is CASWDFTGELFF. The DNA for the CDR3 is TGTGCCAGCTGGGATTTCACCGGGGAGCTGTTTTTT.

The V and J genes are TRBV6-5 and TRBJ2-7; 7 bases are a match to TRBD2. There are 14 residues in the CDR3. Germline-derived CDR1 and CDR2 are MNHEY and SVGAGI. The junction had 2 bases not matched to a gene; V was cut back by 0 bases and J by 3 bases. The CDR3 reads CASSYSREGYEQYF. CDR3 DNA: TGTGCCAGCAGTTACTCTAGGGAGGGCTACGAGCAGTACTTC.

The sample holds one count of this clone. The chain joins TRBV25-1 to TRBJ1-3; D unclear. The CDR3 is made up of 14 amino acids. V shed 2 bases and J shed 0 bases, with 5 bases lying between them. Per germline, CDR1 MGHDK and CDR2 SYGVNS. CDR3 nucleotides: TGTGCCAGCAGTGAACGGACCTCTGGAAACACCATATATTTT. This encodes CASSERTSGNTIYF.

The chain employs TRBV28 and TRBJ2-5, with D perhaps matching TRBD1 or TRBD2 (5 bases each). The J call may be wrong; the DNA end is better matched by TRBJ2-7. In germline, CDR1 is MDHEN, CDR2 SYDVKM. The CDR3 runs to 14 residues. CDR3 DNA: TGTGCCAGCAGTTTAAGAGGGGCGCTTTACGAGCAGTACTTC. This encodes CASSLRGALYEQYF.

The V call is TRBV5-1, the J call TRBJ2-7; TRBD2 might be the D (6 bases). This CDR3 comprises 12 residues. Trimming removed 4 bases from V and 5 bases from J, with 10 bases in between. Germline loops: CDR1 SGHRS, CDR2 YFSETQ. CDR3 loop: CASSPERDEQYF. CDR3 bases: TGCGCCAGCAGCCCGGAGCGGGACGAGCAGTACTTC.

This chain links TRBV5-4 with TRBJ2-1, with 11 nucleotides matching TRBD2. V dropped 0 bases and J dropped 5; count of bases not matched to a gene: 1. The CDR3 extends over 15 amino acids. Germline loops: CDR1 SGHNT, CDR2 YYREEE (reference sequence). The CDR3 sequence is CASSLALAGDNEQFF. CDR3 bases: TGTGCCAGCAGCTTGGCACTAGCGGGGGACAATGAGCAGTTCTTC.

The rearrangement uses TRBV10-3 and TRBJ2-7; 7 positions agree with TRBD1. From germline, CDR1 is ENHRY and CDR2 SYGVKD. The CDR3 totals 14 residues. The junction had 7 bases not matched to a gene; V was cut back by 7 bases and J by 1 base. CDR3 coding DNA: TGTGCCATCACCCAGACAGGGCCATCCTACGAGCAGTACTTC. Amino acids: CAITQTGPSYEQYF.

The chain uses TRBV28 and TRBJ1-2; unclear D gene. Germline loops: CDR1 MDHEN, CDR2 SYDVKM. V was trimmed by 7 bases and J by 5 bases, leaving 17 bases between them. CDR3 length: 14 residues. In nucleotides, the CDR3 is TGTGCCAGCACCCTGGACGGGCCAGATTATGGCTACACCTTC. This encodes CASTLDGPDYGYTF.

This chain uses TRBV27 with TRBJ1-2; D may be TRBD1 (6 bases). Trimming cost V 9 bases and J 5 bases, with 16 bases left between them. The CDR3 covers 13 residues. The germline gives CDR1 MNHEY, CDR2 SMNVEV (reference sequence). The CDR3: CASGGTYSYGYTF. The CDR3 bases are TGTGCCAGTGGGGGCACCTACTCATATGGCTACACCTTC.

This rearrangement joins TRBV5-5 to TRBJ1-2, with D uncertain. V was cut by 0 bases and J by 3 bases, with 9 bases left in between. The CDR3 consists of 14 residues. Germline lookup yields CDR1 SGHKS and CDR2 YYEKEE (reference sequence). The CDR3 DNA is TGTGCCAGCAGCTTGGAGGATTCCCACTATGGCTACACCTTC. Translated, it gives CASSLEDSHYGYTF.

Of note for this clone: This same CDR3 is encoded by further DNA sequences in the sample. This chain links TRBV28 with TRBJ1-1; D not certain. Looked up from germline, CDR1 is MDHEN and CDR2 is SYDVKM. The CDR3 contains 13 residues. Trimming took off 2 bases at V and 1 base at J, with 5 bases between the two ends. Here the CDR3 DNA reads TGTGCCAGCAGTTTAGGCCAGAACACTGAAGCTTTCTTT. Translated: CASSLGQNTEAFF.

V and J are TRBV19 and TRBJ2-2; 10 bases agree with TRBD2. Looked up from germline, CDR1 is LNHDA and CDR2 is SQIVND (reference sequence). This CDR3 is 14 amino acids long. Germline trimming cut 7 bases from V and 6 bases from J; bases unmatched to any gene: 5. The CDR3 reads CASTSGRVAGELFF. DNA for the CDR3: TGTGCCAGTACAAGCGGGAGGGTAGCCGGGGAGCTGTTTTTT.

The rearrangement joins TRBV13 to TRBJ2-2; maybe TRBD2 (6 bases). The germline V gene has CDR1 PRHDT and CDR2 FYEKMQ (reference sequence). Trimming cost V 5 bases and J 7 bases, with 11 bases left between them. This CDR3 spans 13 amino acids. This chain's CDR3 is CASSVAENGELFF. The DNA of the CDR3 is TGTGCCAGCAGCGTAGCGGAGAACGGGGAGCTGTTTTTT.

CDR3 DNA: TGTGCCAGTAGTATCGTGAAACGCGGGGAGCTGTTTTTT. Amino acids: CASSIVKRGELFF. The J gene is TRBJ2-2, the V gene TRBV19; D remains ambiguous. Trimming shortened V by 3 bases and J by 7 bases, and 9 bases separated the two germline ends. The CDR3 is 13 residues long. Germline CDR1 LNHDA, CDR2 SQIVND (reference sequence).

The chain joins TRBV2 to TRBJ2-7, with 8 nucleotides matching TRBD1. Germline CDR1 reads SNHLY; CDR2 reads FYNNEI. The CDR3 runs 14 residues. After removal of 4 bases from V and 2 bases from J, the junction contained 4 bases not matched to a gene. CDR3 sequence reads: CASSGQGTPYEQYF. The CDR3 DNA follows: TGTGCCAGCAGTGGACAGGGGACCCCCTACGAGCAGTACTTC.